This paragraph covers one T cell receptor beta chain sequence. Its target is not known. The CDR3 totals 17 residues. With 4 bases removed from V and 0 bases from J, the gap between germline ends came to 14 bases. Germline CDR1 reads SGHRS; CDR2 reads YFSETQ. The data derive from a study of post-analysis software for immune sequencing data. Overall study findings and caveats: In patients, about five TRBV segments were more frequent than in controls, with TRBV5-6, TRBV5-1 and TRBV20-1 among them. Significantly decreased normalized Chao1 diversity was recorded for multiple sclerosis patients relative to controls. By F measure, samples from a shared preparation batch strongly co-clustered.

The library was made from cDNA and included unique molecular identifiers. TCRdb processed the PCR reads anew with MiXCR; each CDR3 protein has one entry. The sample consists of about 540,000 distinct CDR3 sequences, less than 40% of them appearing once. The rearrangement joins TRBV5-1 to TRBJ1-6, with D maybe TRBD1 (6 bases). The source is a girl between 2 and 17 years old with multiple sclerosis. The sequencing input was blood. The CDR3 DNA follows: TGCGCCAGCAGCCCCGGACAGCGGAGCTCCTATAATTCACCCCTCCACTTT. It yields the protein CASSPGQRSSYNSPLHF.